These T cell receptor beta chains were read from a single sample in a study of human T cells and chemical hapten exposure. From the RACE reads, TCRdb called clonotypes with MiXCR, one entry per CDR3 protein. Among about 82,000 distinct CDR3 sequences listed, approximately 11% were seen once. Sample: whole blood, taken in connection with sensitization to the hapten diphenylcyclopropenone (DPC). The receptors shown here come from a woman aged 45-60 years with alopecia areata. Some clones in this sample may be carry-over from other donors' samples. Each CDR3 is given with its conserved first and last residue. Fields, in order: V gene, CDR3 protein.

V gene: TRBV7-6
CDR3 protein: CASSAQTANTEAFF

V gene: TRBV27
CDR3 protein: CASSLTAPDTGELFF

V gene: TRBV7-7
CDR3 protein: CASRPVREGAGELFF

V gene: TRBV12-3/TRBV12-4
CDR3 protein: CASSPDRVGTEAFF

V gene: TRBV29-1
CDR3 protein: CSVRVAGGINEQFF

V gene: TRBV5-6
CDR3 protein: CASSLTGVNYGYTF

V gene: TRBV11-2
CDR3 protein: CASSPWALAGGLNEQFF

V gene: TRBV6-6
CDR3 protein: CASSSGPFQTQYF

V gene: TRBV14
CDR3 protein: CASSQAGTSGAPLHTQYF

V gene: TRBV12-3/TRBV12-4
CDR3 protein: CASRPTGGGYTF

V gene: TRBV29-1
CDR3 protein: CSVSGAVTSGRDTQYF

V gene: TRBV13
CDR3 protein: CASSLDRGYEAFF

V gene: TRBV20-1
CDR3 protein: CSAEAGPNEQFF

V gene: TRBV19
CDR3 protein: CASSIQGRGNQPQHF

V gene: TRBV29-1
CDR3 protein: CSVLAGSSNEKLFF

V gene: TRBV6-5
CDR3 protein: CASNPTGTGIDDEQYF

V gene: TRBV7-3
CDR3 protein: CASSLKLAGGPDTQYF

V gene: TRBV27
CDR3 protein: CASSLTTSATGELFF

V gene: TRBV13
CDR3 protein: CASSAIGPYNEQFF

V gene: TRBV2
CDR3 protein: CASRVVGLARQETQYF

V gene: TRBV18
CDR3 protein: CASSPYQETQYF

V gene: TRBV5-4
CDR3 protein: CASSGRTGTTNYGYTF

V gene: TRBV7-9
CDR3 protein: CASSLTGTETQYF

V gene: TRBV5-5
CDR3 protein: CASSWGQGAYEQYF

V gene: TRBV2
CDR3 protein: CASSGYYQETQYF

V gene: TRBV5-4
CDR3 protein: CASSLMGGREAFF

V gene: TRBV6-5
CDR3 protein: CASSTRDRGPFYEQYF

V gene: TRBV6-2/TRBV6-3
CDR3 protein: CASSYSGLAKGNEQFF

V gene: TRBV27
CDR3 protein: CASSRRQGENSPLHF

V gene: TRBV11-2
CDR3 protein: CASSNMRRISYEQYF

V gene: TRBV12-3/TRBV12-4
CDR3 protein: CASSLRQGNTGELFF

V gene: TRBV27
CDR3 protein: CASRPGTLSNQSQHF

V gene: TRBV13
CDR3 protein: CASSFRGQSTEAFF

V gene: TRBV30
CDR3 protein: CAWSPQLNTEAFF

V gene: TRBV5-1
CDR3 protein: CASTSGGTGSGANVLTF

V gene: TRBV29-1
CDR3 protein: CSARTSGSREQYF

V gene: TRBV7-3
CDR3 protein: CASSSTGGGLAGLRNEQFF

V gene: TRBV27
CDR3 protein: CASSLRGILATNEKLFF

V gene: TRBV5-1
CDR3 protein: CASSLVGNRNTEAFF

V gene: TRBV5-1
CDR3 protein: CASSLSWGQETQYF

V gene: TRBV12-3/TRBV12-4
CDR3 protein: CASSFRTNEKLFF

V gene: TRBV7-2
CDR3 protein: CASSLVLGRYEQYF

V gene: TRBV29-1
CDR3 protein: CSVGDRGRDQPQHF

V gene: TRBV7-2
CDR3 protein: CASSFRTSNIQYF

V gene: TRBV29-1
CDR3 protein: CSATVNTGELFF

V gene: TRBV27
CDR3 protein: CASRPGQGDNQPQHF

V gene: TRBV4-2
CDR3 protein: CASSQGSQPKSRLTSSYEQYF

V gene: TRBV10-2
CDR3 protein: CASSALSLGTEAFF

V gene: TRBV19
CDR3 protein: CASSPEGDWVLNEQFF

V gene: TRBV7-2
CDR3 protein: CASSLSSSNYGYTF

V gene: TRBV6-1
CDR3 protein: CASSLRDGYGYTF